This entry describes one T cell receptor (beta chain). The data were obtained in a study of blood T cells in healthy people across ages. A second roughly 6 to 11 cycle PCR used barcoded and J-beta primers. TCRdb re-derived calls from the 5' RACE reads in MiXCR, one entry per CDR3 protein. Among approximately 770,000 distinct CDR3 sequences listed, 55% to 75% were seen once. The CDR3 is 15 amino acids. V gave up 2 bases and J gave up 6 bases; unmatched junction bases: 7. In germline, CDR1 is SGHTA, CDR2 FQGTGA. This TCR was recovered from a man younger than 40 in good health. What was sequenced was blood. The chain has TRBV7-3 and TRBJ2-1; 7 bases align to TRBD2. CDR3 nucleotides: TGTGCCAGCAGCTTAGAGGCGGCGGGAGTCAATGAGCAGTTCTTC. Protein sequence: CASSLEAAGVNEQFF.